This TCR beta chain appears in the sequencing data of a study of T cells in Graves' hyperthyroidism and ophthalmopathy. The CDR3 runs 14 residues. Germline lookup yields CDR1 WNHNN and CDR2 SYGVQD (reference sequence). V shed 4 bases and J shed 2 bases, with 12 bases lying between them. The CDR3 regions of TCR beta were amplified from RNA transcripts. TCR CDR3 regions were first amplified by RT-PCR with HTBI primers. TCRdb recomputed calls from the multiplex PCR reads with MiXCR, one row per CDR3 protein. The repertoire holds roughly 200,000 distinct CDR3 sequences, with approximately 20% as singletons. To note about this clonotype: A clone one base away is much larger, so this may be a read error.

Sequencing input: blood. The sequence was obtained from a man aged 40-55 years with Graves' hyperthyroidism. V and J are TRBV10-1 and TRBJ2-7; tentative D call: TRBD1 (6 bases). The CDR3 DNA follows: TGCGCCAGCAGTGGGGGGCGAATCCCCTACGAGCAGTACTTC. It is translated as CASSGGRIPYEQYF.